The 26 T cell receptor beta chains given below trace back to one sample, sequenced in a study of blood T cells in healthy people across ages. A second PCR, run for about 7 to 11 cycles, used a sample-barcoded 5' primer plus a J-beta primer mix. TCRdb ran MiXCR on the 5' RACE reads and lists one entry per CDR3 protein. The sample records about 1.5 million distinct CDR3 sequences, approximately 43% being singletons. The sequenced material came from blood. Receptor source: a woman between 18 and 29 years old in good health.

The rearrangement joins TRBV20-1 to TRBJ2-7; D gene unclear. Germline V gene lookup returns CDR1 DFQATT and CDR2 SNEGSKA (reference sequence). CDR3 length equals 15 residues. V was pared by 1 base and J by 0 bases, with 13 bases between. CDR3 DNA sequence: TGCAGTGCTAGAGTCCCGGAAAAGAGCTCCTACGAGCAGTACTTC. It translates to CSARVPEKSSYEQYF.

This clonotype has only one observation. V is TRBV29-1 and J is TRBJ2-6; D remains ambiguous. The length of the CDR3 is 14 residues. V was shortened by 5 bases and J by 0 bases, with 8 bases between the two germline ends. In germline, CDR1 is SQVTM, CDR2 ANQGSEA. CDR3 in DNA: TGCAGCGTTCAAGGGCACTCTGGGGCCAACGTCCTGACTTTC. Translated: CSVQGHSGANVLTF.

The gene calls are TRBV29-1 and TRBJ2-1; D is unclear. The J call may be mistaken, given a closer DNA end match to TRBJ2-7. This CDR3 has 12 residues. Germline-derived CDR1 and CDR2 are SQVTM and ANQGSEA. CDR3 protein: CSVEEVDNEQYF. CDR3 DNA sequence: TGCAGCGTTGAAGAAGTCGACAATGAGCAGTACTTC.

This rearrangement joins TRBV4-3 to TRBJ2-2; no definite D call. Germline CDR1 is LGHNA and CDR2 is YSLEER. CDR3 length: 15 amino acids. V shed 0 bases and J shed 0 bases, with 5 bases lying between them. This CDR3 reads CASSQDPANTGELFF. Here the CDR3 DNA reads TGCGCCAGCAGCCAAGATCCGGCGAACACCGGGGAGCTGTTTTTT.

The sample holds many counts of this clonotype. One end of the junction fails to match germline, which may point to a read error. This chain links TRBV12-3 or TRBV12-4 with TRBJ1-1, with D possibly matching TRBD1 (5 bases). This CDR3 is 14 amino acids long. The CDR3 DNA sequence: TGCGCCAGCAGTCTTCGGGGGGTAAACACTGAAGCTTTCTTT. Encoded protein: CASSLRGVNTEAFF.

Comment on this clonotype: The junction does not match germline at one end; this may be a read error. V and J are TRBV6-2 or TRBV6-3 and TRBJ1-2; D remains unclear. Germline CDR1 MNHEY, CDR2 SVGEGT. This CDR3 spans 12 amino acids. In DNA, the CDR3 is TGTGCCAGCAGTTACCAACGTTATGGTTACACCTTC. Protein: CASSYQRYGYTF.

The V call is TRBV15, the J call TRBJ2-5, with TRBD2 matching 8 bases. The junction had 8 bases not matched to a gene; V was cut back by 0 bases and J by 11 bases. This CDR3 is 14 amino acids long. Germline-derived CDR1 and CDR2 are LNHNV and YYDKDF (reference sequence). The CDR3 region is CATSRDIAGNEQYF. CDR3 nucleotide sequence: TGTGCCACCAGCAGAGATATAGCGGGAAATGAGCAGTACTTC.

On this clonotype itself: At one boundary the junction diverges from the germline segment, which might be a read error. This sequence joins TRBV7-9 and TRBJ2-1; TRBD1 agrees at 7 bases. Germline values: CDR1 SEHNR, CDR2 FQNEAQ (reference sequence). CDR3 size: 13 residues. The CDR3 loop is CTSDRASYNEQFF. The CDR3 DNA sequence: TGTACCAGCGACAGGGCATCCTACAATGAGCAGTTCTTC.

This clonotype came up once. The rearrangement joins TRBV20-1 to TRBJ1-5; no definite D call. The CDR3 is 13 amino acids. Trimming pared 3 bases from V and 2 bases from J, leaving 8 bases between. The V gene's germline CDR1 is DFQATT and CDR2 SNEGSKA (reference sequence). The CDR3 here is CSASVEGNQPQHF. In DNA form, the CDR3 reads TGCAGTGCTAGTGTAGAAGGCAATCAGCCCCAGCATTTT.

The chain is built from TRBV28 and TRBJ2-2; D is ambiguous. V was cut by 6 bases and J by 8 bases, with 13 bases left in between. Germline lookup yields CDR1 MDHEN and CDR2 SYDVKM. CDR3 length equals 13 residues. This chain's CDR3 is CASRAGRSGELFF. The CDR3 nucleotides are TGTGCCAGCAGGGCTGGGCGTTCTGGGGAGCTGTTTTTT.

J is TRBJ1-2 and V is TRBV7-3; 9 bases line up with TRBD1. The CDR3 covers 15 residues. V was clipped by 5 bases and J by 8 bases; unmatched bases: 12. Germline V gives CDR1 SGHTA, CDR2 FQGTGA. CDR3: CASSAGPLGTGGYTF. In DNA, the CDR3 is TGTGCCAGCAGCGCCGGACCTCTCGGGACAGGGGGCTACACCTTC.

This clonotype was seen a few times. The V gene is TRBV21-1, the J gene TRBJ1-5; the table names TRBD1, a call not compared with the DNA. TRBV21-1 is marked as a pseudogene. The CDR3 length is 15 residues. The CDR3 region has the DNA TGTGCCAGCAGCAAAGCGGCGGGGGGCGGGCAGCCCCAGCATTTT. Translation gives CASSKAAGGGQPQHF.

The chain uses TRBV29-1 and TRBJ2-5; 8 bases align to TRBD1. V lost 6 bases, J lost 1 base, and 4 bases stayed unmatched. Germline V CDR1 and CDR2: SQVTM, ANQGSEA. This CDR3 has 13 residues. CDR3 in DNA: TGCAGCGTCGCCGACAGGGGCCAAGAGACCCAGTACTTC. Amino acid sequence: CSVADRGQETQYF.

This clonotype was detected a few times. The chain combines TRBV12-3 or TRBV12-4 with TRBJ2-3, with 7 nucleotides matching TRBD2. The CDR3 runs to 16 residues. After removal of 6 bases from V and 4 bases from J, the junction contained 13 bases not matched to a gene. The CDR3 here is CASSPPTSSGPDTQYF. CDR3 sequence (DNA): TGTGCCAGCAGCCCCCCGACTAGCAGCGGGCCAGATACGCAGTATTTT.

The chain combines TRBV6-2 or TRBV6-3 with TRBJ2-1; no reliable D call. Germline V CDR1 and CDR2: MNHEY, SVGEGT. Trimming stripped 2 bases from V and 0 bases from J, with 8 bases between. The CDR3 has 15 amino acids. CDR3 loop: CASSYAQISYNEQFF. CDR3 DNA sequence: TGTGCCAGCAGTTACGCACAGATCTCCTACAATGAGCAGTTCTTC.

This clonotype has a handful of counts. V usage is TRBV2 and J usage is TRBJ2-1, with D possibly being TRBD1 (6 bases). The CDR3 runs to 14 residues. CDR1 and CDR2 from the germline V gene are SNHLY and FYNNEI. The V end lost 3 bases, the J end lost 8 bases, and 14 bases lay between the germline ends. CDR3 in amino acids: CASSELNRVDEQFF. In DNA form, the CDR3 reads TGTGCCAGCAGTGAGCTTAACAGGGTGGATGAGCAGTTCTTC. The full variable domain, in which reference TRBV2 and TRBJ2-1 provide the parts outside the CDR3, is EPEVTQTPSHQVTQMGQEVILRCVPISNHLYFYWYRQILGQKVEFLVSFYNNEISEKSEIFDDQFSVERPDGSNFTLKIRSTKLEDSAMYFCASSELNRVDEQFFGPGTRLTVL.

CDR3 sequence reads: CASSLRGGKQETQYF. CDR3 nucleotides: TGTGCCAGCAGCTTAAGAGGGGGTAAACAAGAGACCCAGTACTTC. The chain joins TRBV11-2 to TRBJ2-5, with TRBD1 as a possible D gene (6 bases). The CDR3 is 15 residues long. V lost 2 bases and J 2 bases, leaving 12 bases between the germline ends. Per the germline V gene, CDR1 is SGHAT and CDR2 is FQNNGV.

This chain links TRBV12-5 with TRBJ2-1; 7 bases agree with TRBD1. V was clipped by 11 bases and J by 6 bases; unmatched bases: 10. This CDR3 spans 13 amino acids. Germline CDR1 reads LGHNT; CDR2 reads FRNRAP. The CDR3 nucleotides read TGTGCTGCACGTGCTAGGGGGCCCAATGAGCAGTTCTTC. It specifies CAARARGPNEQFF.

V and J are TRBV27 and TRBJ2-1; TRBD2 might be the D (5 bases). The V end was cut by 5 bases, the J end by 0 bases, with 14 bases between. Germline lookup yields CDR1 MNHEY and CDR2 SMNVEV (reference sequence). The CDR3 consists of 16 residues. The CDR3 coding sequence is TGTGCCAGCAGTCCGCCGGGAACGGGCTCCTACAATGAGCAGTTCTTC. This gives the protein CASSPPGTGSYNEQFF.

A word on this clonotype: Its ends do not fully match the called genes, so a read error is possible. The chain couples TRBV28 to TRBJ2-5, with D possibly matching TRBD2 (6 bases). Near its end, the DNA agrees better with TRBJ2-7, so the J call may be wrong. The V gene's germline CDR1 is MDHEN and CDR2 SYDVKM. The CDR3 is 15 residues long. In DNA form, the CDR3 reads TGTGCCAGCAGCACCATGGGCGGGATGTCCTGCGAGCAGTACTTC. It specifies CASSTMGGMSCEQYF.

This clonotype was seen more than once but under ten times. This chain connects TRBV30 to TRBJ1-1; TRBD1 might be the D (5 bases). The germline gives CDR1 GTSNPN, CDR2 SVGIG (reference sequence). The V end lost 3 bases, the J end lost 11 bases, and 19 bases lay between the germline ends. The CDR3 totals 13 residues. CDR3 amino acids: CAWSPPPGWSAFF. In nucleotides, the CDR3 is TGTGCCTGGAGCCCCCCTCCAGGGTGGAGTGCTTTCTTT.

This clonotype has just a few counts. The V call is TRBV6-5, the J call TRBJ2-1, with D uncertain. CDR1 is MNHEY and CDR2 is SVGAGI in the germline V gene. The germline V and J ends were trimmed by 8 bases and 3 bases, with 11 bases remaining between them. This CDR3 is 13 amino acids long. The CDR3 is CASRATYYNEQFF. CDR3 nucleotides: TGTGCCAGCCGAGCTACTTACTACAATGAGCAGTTCTTC.

V is TRBV7-3 and J is TRBJ2-1; D gene uncertain. Trimming left V 5 bases short and J 2 bases short, with 7 bases between. Germline CDR1 and CDR2: SGHTA and FQGTGA. CDR3 length: 13 amino acids. The CDR3 here is CASSPLPYNEQFF. In DNA, the CDR3 is TGTGCCAGCAGCCCCCTACCCTACAATGAGCAGTTCTTC.

This clonotype occurred once. The junction departs from germline at one end; a sequencing error may be responsible. The chain uses TRBV5-1 and TRBJ2-7, with D maybe TRBD2 (5 bases). Germline CDR1 and CDR2: SGHRS and YFSETQ. The CDR3 is 15 residues long. The CDR3 here is CASSLERPSSYGQYF. The CDR3 region has the DNA TGCGCCAGCAGCTTGGAGCGGCCGAGCTCCTACGGGCAGTACTTC.

This clonotype has a handful of counts. The V call is TRBV29-1, the J call TRBJ2-3; TRBD2 matches 8 bases. The germline V gene has CDR1 SQVTM and CDR2 ANQGSEA. Trimming at V came to 5 bases and at J to 5 bases, leaving 9 bases not matched to a gene. The CDR3 has 14 residues. CDR3 in amino acids: CSVSAGAFGDTQYF. The CDR3 bases are TGCAGCGTTTCAGCGGGGGCATTTGGAGATACGCAGTATTTT.

V usage is TRBV9 and J usage is TRBJ2-1; no clear D. The germline V gene has CDR1 SGDLS and CDR2 YYNGEE. V was shortened by 3 bases and J by 5 bases, with 15 bases between the two germline ends. The CDR3 covers 15 residues. CDR3 in DNA: TGTGCCAGCAGCGCGGACGTAACGACCCACAATGAGCAGTTCTTC. Its protein product is CASSADVTTHNEQFF.